Each of the 3 T cell receptor beta chains below was sequenced from the same sample in a study of memory CD4+ T cells and cytomegalovirus serostatus. Single viable CD3+CD4+CD8-CD45RO+ cells were sorted as the memory CD4+ T cells. Assay: immunoSEQ multiplex PCR; the TCRdb copy retains only in-frame clones and omits some. In the table there are about 59,000 clones, over 60% of which are singletons. Sequencing was done on a sample of memory CD4+ T cells from blood. The source is an adult in good health and CMV-seronegative. Some clones in this sample may be carry-over from other donors' samples.

The V and J genes are TRBV7-2 and TRBJ2-2, with TRBD1 as a possible D gene (6 bases). V was trimmed by 4 bases and J by 9 bases, leaving 9 bases between them. The CDR3 runs 12 residues. The V gene's germline CDR1 is SGHTA and CDR2 FQGNSA. CDR3 nucleotide sequence: TGTGCCAGCAGCTCACAGGGCCGGGAGCTGTTTTTT. The encoded protein is CASSSQGRELFF.

The V and J genes are TRBV30 and TRBJ1-5; 7 bases are a match to TRBD1. The CDR3 length is 15 residues. V lost 3 bases to trimming and J lost 9 bases; unmatched junction nucleotides: 14. Germline V CDR1 and CDR2: GTSNPN, SVGIG (reference sequence). CDR3 amino acids: CAWSDTGQVGGPQHF. The CDR3 DNA is TGTGCCTGGAGCGACACCGGACAGGTGGGGGGGCCCCAGCATTTT.

The V gene is TRBV5-1, the J gene TRBJ1-6; D is perhaps TRBD1 (6 bases). Germline V gene lookup returns CDR1 SGHRS and CDR2 YFSETQ. Trimming shortened V by 4 bases and J by 3 bases, and 14 bases separated the two germline ends. The CDR3 consists of 16 residues. The CDR3 spells CASSPIGTSYNSPLHF. The CDR3 coding sequence is TGCGCCAGCAGCCCAATTGGGACAAGCTATAATTCACCCCTCCACTTT.